This entry describes one T cell receptor (beta chain). Its antigen is unknown. The sample is drawn from a study of cytomegalovirus exposure and HLA in healthy donors. In the PCR, 60 Vbeta and 13 Jbeta primers were used. Here immunoSEQ multiplex PCR was the method, and the copy in TCRdb shows in-frame clones only, minus some. The table has 70,000 to 95,000 clones, roughly 80% seen once; the top ten hold approximately 14%. Notes on the study in general: Common viral pathogens seemed, in a later analysis, to connect with several of the most significant clusters. Some public TCRs appeared in many individuals, while most sequences were rare.

CDR1 and CDR2 (germline): SGHTA, FQGTGA. This CDR3 has 14 residues. Trimming stripped 3 bases from V and 7 bases from J, with 15 bases between. Donors were ostensibly healthy at sampling, although undocumented immune exposures were probable. This receptor was identified in a woman in her thirties or forties in good health and CMV-seropositive. The chain employs TRBV7-3 and TRBJ1-2; a weak D match, TRBD1 (6 bases). The sequenced sample was PBMCs. CDR3 sequence (DNA): TGTGCCAGCAGCTTGTCTGTGGGAGGGGGTGGCTACACCTTC. Protein sequence: CASSLSVGGGGYTF. Full variable domain (outside the CDR3, taken from reference TRBV7-3 and TRBJ1-2): GAGVSQTPSNKVTEKGKYVELRCDPISGHTALYWYRQSLGQGPEFLIYFQGTGAADDSGLPNDRFFAVRPEGSVSTLKIQRTERGDSAVYLCASSLSVGGGGYTFGSGTRLTVV.